Listed below are T cell receptor beta chains from one sample, sequenced in a study of cytomegalovirus exposure and HLA in healthy donors. Profiling relied on immunoSEQ multiplex PCR, and the TCRdb table lists in-frame clones only, not all of them. Among some 150,000 clones listed, about 82% were seen once. Sequencing used PBMCs. Every receptor here comes from a female donor in good health and CMV-seropositive. Both conserved end residues are part of each CDR3. Fields, in order: D gene, V gene, clone size, J gene, CDR3 protein, CDR3 DNA. A D gene is named only where the DNA matches it firmly. Clone size, where shown, is once, few, many, or a class for clones that have expanded.

d_call: TRBD2
v_call: TRBV27
clone_size: -
j_call: TRBJ2-1
cdr3_aa: CASSLSPSGGYNEQFF
cdr3_nt: TGTGCCAGCAGTTTATCTCCTAGCGGGGGGTACAATGAGCAGTTCTTC

d_call: TRBD1
v_call: TRBV9
clone_size: -
j_call: TRBJ2-7
cdr3_aa: CASSVDPGGYEQYF
cdr3_nt: TGTGCCAGCAGCGTAGACCCAGGGGGCTACGAGCAGTACTTC

d_call: TRBD1
v_call: TRBV19
clone_size: -
j_call: TRBJ1-2
cdr3_aa: CASSMDRGNYGYTF
cdr3_nt: TGTGCCAGTAGCATGGACAGGGGAAACTATGGCTACACCTTC

d_call: -
v_call: TRBV5-1
clone_size: -
j_call: TRBJ1-2
cdr3_aa: CASSLAGDVSGYTF
cdr3_nt: TGCGCCAGCAGCTTGGCAGGGGACGTAAGCGGCTACACCTTC

d_call: TRBD2
v_call: TRBV6-5
clone_size: -
j_call: TRBJ2-2
cdr3_aa: CASSGGLASGELFF
cdr3_nt: TGTGCCAGCAGTGGGGGACTAGCCTCCGGGGAGCTGTTTTTT

d_call: TRBD1
v_call: TRBV28
clone_size: once
j_call: TRBJ2-7
cdr3_aa: CASSTPGQGSYEQYF
cdr3_nt: TGTGCCAGCAGCACTCCGGGACAGGGCTCTTACGAGCAGTACTTC

d_call: -
v_call: TRBV5-1
clone_size: -
j_call: TRBJ1-3
cdr3_aa: CASSLARTEPRGGNTIYF
cdr3_nt: TGCGCCAGCAGCTTGGCCCGGACAGAACCACGGGGTGGAAACACCATATATTTT

d_call: -
v_call: TRBV28
clone_size: -
j_call: TRBJ1-4
cdr3_aa: CASGALGGDEKLFF
cdr3_nt: TGTGCCAGCGGAGCTTTGGGGGGGGATGAAAAACTGTTTTTT

d_call: TRBD1
v_call: TRBV27
clone_size: -
j_call: TRBJ1-5
cdr3_aa: CASRPTGVGQPQHF
cdr3_nt: TGTGCCAGCAGACCTACAGGGGTCGGCCAGCCCCAGCATTTT

d_call: -
v_call: TRBV5-1
clone_size: -
j_call: TRBJ2-4
cdr3_aa: CASSLDRESKNIQYF
cdr3_nt: TGCGCCAGCAGCTTGGATAGGGAGTCCAAAAACATTCAGTACTTC

d_call: -
v_call: TRBV30
clone_size: -
j_call: TRBJ1-4
cdr3_aa: CAWSPGESSSTNEKLFF
cdr3_nt: TGTGCCTGGAGCCCAGGGGAATCATCATCGACTAATGAAAAACTGTTTTTT

d_call: TRBD2
v_call: TRBV7-2
clone_size: -
j_call: TRBJ2-7
cdr3_aa: CASSDYTSGEQYF
cdr3_nt: TGTGCCAGCAGCGATTACACTAGCGGCGAGCAGTACTTC

d_call: TRBD1
v_call: TRBV5-6
clone_size: few
j_call: TRBJ1-3
cdr3_aa: CASSYETGGFGNTIYF
cdr3_nt: TGTGCCAGCAGCTACGAGACAGGGGGTTTTGGAAACACCATATATTTT

d_call: TRBD2
v_call: TRBV2
clone_size: few
j_call: TRBJ2-1
cdr3_aa: CASSEASGRSSYNEQFF
cdr3_nt: TGTGCCAGCAGTGAAGCCTCCGGGAGGAGCTCCTACAATGAGCAGTTCTTC

d_call: TRBD1
v_call: TRBV27
clone_size: few
j_call: TRBJ2-7
cdr3_aa: CASSQSTGTGRYEQYF
cdr3_nt: TGTGCCAGCAGTCAATCAACCGGGACAGGTCGCTACGAGCAGTACTTC

d_call: -
v_call: TRBV9
clone_size: -
j_call: TRBJ1-3
cdr3_aa: CASSVRGGSSGNTIYF
cdr3_nt: TGTGCCAGCAGCGTACGCGGGGGGTCCTCTGGAAACACCATATATTTT

d_call: -
v_call: TRBV10-3
clone_size: -
j_call: TRBJ2-7
cdr3_aa: CAISDVGGASSYEQYF
cdr3_nt: TGTGCCATCAGTGATGTAGGCGGGGCAAGCTCCTACGAGCAGTACTTC

d_call: -
v_call: TRBV5-4
clone_size: -
j_call: TRBJ2-7
cdr3_aa: CASSQRGGRNEQYF
cdr3_nt: TGTGCCAGCAGCCAGCGTGGGGGGAGGAACGAGCAGTACTTC

d_call: TRBD1
v_call: TRBV5-5
clone_size: -
j_call: TRBJ2-2
cdr3_aa: CASTGQGRRVNTGELFF
cdr3_nt: TGTGCCAGCACGGGACAGGGGAGAAGGGTCAACACCGGGGAGCTGTTTTTT

d_call: -
v_call: TRBV19
clone_size: few
j_call: TRBJ1-5
cdr3_aa: CASTRLNSNQPQHF
cdr3_nt: TGTGCCAGTACTAGGCTTAATAGCAATCAGCCCCAGCATTTT

d_call: -
v_call: TRBV10-3
clone_size: -
j_call: TRBJ2-7
cdr3_aa: CAISESSYSSYEQYF
cdr3_nt: TGTGCCATCAGTGAGTCGTCGTACTCCTCCTACGAGCAGTACTTC

d_call: -
v_call: TRBV5-1
clone_size: -
j_call: TRBJ2-5
cdr3_aa: CASSFPQPPDRNQETQYF
cdr3_nt: TGCGCCAGCAGCTTTCCTCAGCCGCCCGACAGAAACCAAGAGACCCAGTACTTC

d_call: TRBD1
v_call: TRBV28
clone_size: -
j_call: TRBJ1-6
cdr3_aa: CASRPQTGNSPLHF
cdr3_nt: TGTGCCAGCAGACCCCAGACAGGGAATTCACCCCTCCACTTT

d_call: TRBD1
v_call: TRBV14
clone_size: -
j_call: TRBJ1-1
cdr3_aa: CASSQFKDRGSTEAFF
cdr3_nt: TGTGCCAGCAGCCAGTTTAAGGACAGGGGTAGCACTGAAGCTTTCTTT

d_call: TRBD2
v_call: TRBV30
clone_size: -
j_call: TRBJ2-3
cdr3_aa: CAAAPLAGVADTQYF
cdr3_nt: TGTGCCGCGGCGCCACTAGCGGGGGTAGCAGATACGCAGTATTTT

d_call: TRBD1
v_call: TRBV13
clone_size: -
j_call: TRBJ2-4
cdr3_aa: CASSPGQGRISLAKNIQYF
cdr3_nt: TGTGCCAGCAGCCCTGGACAGGGAAGAATCTCATTAGCCAAAAACATTCAGTACTTC

d_call: -
v_call: TRBV27
clone_size: -
j_call: TRBJ2-7
cdr3_aa: CASSFSTFSYEQYF
cdr3_nt: TGTGCCAGCAGTTTTTCGACTTTCTCCTACGAGCAGTACTTC

d_call: TRBD2
v_call: TRBV4-1
clone_size: -
j_call: TRBJ2-1
cdr3_aa: CATAGLAGSAYNEQFF
cdr3_nt: TGCGCCACAGCGGGACTAGCGGGATCAGCCTACAATGAGCAGTTCTTC

d_call: TRBD1
v_call: TRBV7-6
clone_size: -
j_call: TRBJ1-2
cdr3_aa: CASSFSTGIPNYGYTF
cdr3_nt: TGTGCCAGCAGCTTCTCGACAGGGATACCTAACTATGGCTACACCTTC

d_call: TRBD2
v_call: TRBV7-9
clone_size: -
j_call: TRBJ2-3
cdr3_aa: CASSLGKLAGASSTDTQYF
cdr3_nt: TGTGCCAGCAGCTTAGGGAAACTAGCGGGGGCATCTAGCACAGATACGCAGTATTTT

d_call: -
v_call: TRBV2
clone_size: -
j_call: TRBJ2-5
cdr3_aa: CASAGGGGLQETQYF
cdr3_nt: TGTGCCAGCGCCGGGGGCGGGGGCCTACAAGAGACCCAGTACTTC

d_call: -
v_call: TRBV25-1
clone_size: -
j_call: TRBJ2-5
cdr3_aa: CASRAGTQYF
cdr3_nt: TGTGCCAGCCGCGCGGGGACCCAGTACTTC

d_call: TRBD2
v_call: TRBV7-3
clone_size: few
j_call: TRBJ2-1
cdr3_aa: CASSLTGQRGRNEQFF
cdr3_nt: TGTGCCAGCAGCTTAACAGGCCAGCGGGGGCGGAATGAGCAGTTCTTC

d_call: TRBD1
v_call: TRBV19
clone_size: -
j_call: TRBJ1-1
cdr3_aa: CASSRLPGQGTEAFF
cdr3_nt: TGTGCCAGTAGTCGACTTCCGGGACAGGGCACTGAAGCTTTCTTT

d_call: TRBD1
v_call: TRBV5-1
clone_size: few
j_call: TRBJ2-1
cdr3_aa: CASSPGTGDYNEQFF
cdr3_nt: TGCGCCAGCAGCCCCGGGACAGGGGATTACAATGAGCAGTTCTTC

d_call: -
v_call: TRBV7-2
clone_size: once
j_call: TRBJ1-2
cdr3_aa: CASTHGRTFGGYTF
cdr3_nt: TGTGCCAGCACTCACGGTCGGACTTTCGGTGGCTACACCTTC

d_call: -
v_call: TRBV19
clone_size: -
j_call: TRBJ2-1
cdr3_aa: CASLRGDEQFF
cdr3_nt: TGTGCCAGTCTTCGCGGGGATGAGCAGTTCTTC

d_call: -
v_call: TRBV11-1
clone_size: few
j_call: TRBJ2-7
cdr3_aa: CASSLGPGTLTYEQYF
cdr3_nt: TGTGCCAGCAGCTTAGGGCCCGGGACACTGACCTACGAGCAGTACTTC

d_call: -
v_call: TRBV6-1
clone_size: -
j_call: TRBJ2-3
cdr3_aa: CASRLSRGEDTQYF
cdr3_nt: TGTGCCAGCAGACTCTCCCGGGGAGAAGATACGCAGTATTTT

d_call: TRBD2
v_call: TRBV7-2
clone_size: -
j_call: TRBJ2-2
cdr3_aa: CASSLLSSGRAMAGELFF
cdr3_nt: TGTGCCAGCAGCTTACTGTCTAGCGGGAGGGCCATGGCCGGGGAGCTGTTTTTT

d_call: TRBD1
v_call: TRBV23-1
clone_size: -
j_call: TRBJ2-7
cdr3_aa: CASSQQFQSRSSPPGQAFIEQYF
cdr3_nt: TGCGCCAGCAGTCAACAATTTCAATCTCGTTCTAGCCCGCCGGGACAGGCATTCATAGAGCAGTACTTC